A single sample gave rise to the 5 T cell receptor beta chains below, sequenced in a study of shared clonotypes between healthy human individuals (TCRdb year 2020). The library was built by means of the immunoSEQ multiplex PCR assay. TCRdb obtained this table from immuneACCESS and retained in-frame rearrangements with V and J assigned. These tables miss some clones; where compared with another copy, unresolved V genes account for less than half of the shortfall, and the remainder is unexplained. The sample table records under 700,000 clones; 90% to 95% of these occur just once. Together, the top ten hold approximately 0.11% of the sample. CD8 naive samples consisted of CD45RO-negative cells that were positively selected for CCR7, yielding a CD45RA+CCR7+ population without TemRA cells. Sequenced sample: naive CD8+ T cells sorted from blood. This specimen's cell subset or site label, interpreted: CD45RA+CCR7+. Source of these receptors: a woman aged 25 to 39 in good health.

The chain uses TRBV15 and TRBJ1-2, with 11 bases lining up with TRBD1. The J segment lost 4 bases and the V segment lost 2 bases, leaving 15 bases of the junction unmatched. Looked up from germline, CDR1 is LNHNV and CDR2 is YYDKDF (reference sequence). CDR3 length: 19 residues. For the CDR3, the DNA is TGTGCCACCAGCAGAACCCGGGACAGGGGGGGCTCTAGTGGCTATGGCTACACCTTC. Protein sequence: CATSRTRDRGGSSGYGYTF.

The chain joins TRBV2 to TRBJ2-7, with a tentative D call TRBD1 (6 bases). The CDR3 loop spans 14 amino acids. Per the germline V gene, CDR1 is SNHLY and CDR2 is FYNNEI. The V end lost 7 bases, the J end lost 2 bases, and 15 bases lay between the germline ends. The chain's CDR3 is CASTPSQGPYEQYF. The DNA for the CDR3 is TGTGCCAGCACGCCGTCACAGGGACCCTACGAGCAGTACTTC. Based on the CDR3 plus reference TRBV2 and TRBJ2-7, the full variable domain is EPEVTQTPSHQVTQMGQEVILRCVPISNHLYFYWYRQILGQKVEFLVSFYNNEISEKSEIFDDQFSVERPDGSNFTLKIRSTKLEDSAMYFCASTPSQGPYEQYFGPGTRLTVT.

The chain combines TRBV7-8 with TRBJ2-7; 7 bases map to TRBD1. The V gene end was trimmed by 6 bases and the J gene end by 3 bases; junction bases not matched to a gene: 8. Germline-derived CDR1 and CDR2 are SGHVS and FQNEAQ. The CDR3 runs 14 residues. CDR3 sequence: CASSPRDRDYEQYF. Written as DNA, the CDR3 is TGTGCCAGCAGTCCACGGGACAGAGACTACGAGCAGTACTTC.

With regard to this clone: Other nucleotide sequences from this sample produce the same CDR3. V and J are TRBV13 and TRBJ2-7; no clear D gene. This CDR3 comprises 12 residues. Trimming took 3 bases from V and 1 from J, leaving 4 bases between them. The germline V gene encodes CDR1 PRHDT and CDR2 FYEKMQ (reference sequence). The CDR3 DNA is TGTGCCAGCAGCTTGACATCCTACGAGCAGTACTTC. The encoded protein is CASSLTSYEQYF.

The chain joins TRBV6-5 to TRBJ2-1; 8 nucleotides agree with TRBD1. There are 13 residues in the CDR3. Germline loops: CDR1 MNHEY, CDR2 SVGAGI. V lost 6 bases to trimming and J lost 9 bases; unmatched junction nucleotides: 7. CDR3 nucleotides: TGTGCCAGCAGCCCACAGGGGGGCGCTGAGCAGTTCTTC. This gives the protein CASSPQGGAEQFF.